This entry describes one TCR beta chain. The antigen remains undetermined. CDR1 is SGHAT and CDR2 is FQNNGV in the germline V gene. This CDR3 region has 13 residues. The record originates from a study of monozygotic twins with inflammatory bowel disease. Study-level findings and limits: Relative clonotype sharing with others was diminished in IBD patients versus healthy twins, particularly with disease activity.

One entry per CDR3 protein, without DNA, is what TCRdb gives after re-calling the 5' RACE reads. The sample's table shows fewer than 550,000 distinct CDR3 sequences. The TCR comes from a human donor with ulcerative colitis or Crohn's disease, or a healthy co-twin of an affected twin (not recorded which). The chain links TRBV11-2 to TRBJ2-1; the TRBD1 assignment by TCRdb is unverifiable without DNA. Sequencing was carried out using blood. The chain's CDR3 is CASSLPSREEQFF.